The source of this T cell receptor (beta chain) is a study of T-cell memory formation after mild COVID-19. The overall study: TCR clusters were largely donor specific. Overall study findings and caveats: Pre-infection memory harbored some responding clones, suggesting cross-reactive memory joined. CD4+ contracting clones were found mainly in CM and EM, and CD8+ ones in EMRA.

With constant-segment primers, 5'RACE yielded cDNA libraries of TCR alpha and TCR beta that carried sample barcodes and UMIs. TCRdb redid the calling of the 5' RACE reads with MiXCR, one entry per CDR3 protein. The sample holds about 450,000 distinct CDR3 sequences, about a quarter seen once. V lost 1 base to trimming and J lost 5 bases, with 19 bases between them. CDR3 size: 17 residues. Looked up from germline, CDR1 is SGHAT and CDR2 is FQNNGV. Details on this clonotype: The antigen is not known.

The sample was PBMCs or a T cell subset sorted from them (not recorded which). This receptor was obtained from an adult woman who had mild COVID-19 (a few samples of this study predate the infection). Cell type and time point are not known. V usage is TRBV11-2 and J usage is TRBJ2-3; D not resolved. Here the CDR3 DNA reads TGTGCCAGCAGCTTAGCAGTAACAGCAAACTTGAGAGATACGCAGTATTTT. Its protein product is CASSLAVTANLRDTQYF.